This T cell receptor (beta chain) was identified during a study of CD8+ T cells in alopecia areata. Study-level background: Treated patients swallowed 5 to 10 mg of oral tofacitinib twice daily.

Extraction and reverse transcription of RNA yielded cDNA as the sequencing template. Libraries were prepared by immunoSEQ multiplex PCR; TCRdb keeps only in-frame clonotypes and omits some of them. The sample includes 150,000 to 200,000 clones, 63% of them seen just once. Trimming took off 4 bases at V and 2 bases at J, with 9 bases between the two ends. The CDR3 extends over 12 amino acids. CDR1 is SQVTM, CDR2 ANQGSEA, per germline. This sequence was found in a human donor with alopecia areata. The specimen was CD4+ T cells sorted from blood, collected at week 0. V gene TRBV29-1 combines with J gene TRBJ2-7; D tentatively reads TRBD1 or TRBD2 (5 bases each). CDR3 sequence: CSVARGAYEQYF. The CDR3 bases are TGCAGCGTTGCACGGGGCGCCTACGAGCAGTACTTC.